This TCR beta chain stems from a study of low-dose radiotherapy and immunotherapy resistance in tumors. The CDR3 spans 16 residues. Trimming removed 5 bases from V and 10 bases from J; junction bases left unmatched: 17. From germline, CDR1 is LNHDA and CDR2 SQIVND (reference sequence). This clonotype was observed a few times. Primers targeting TRAV and TRBV primed first-strand cDNA, covering alpha and beta chains. Using a constant-region primer together with a V-primer adapter, TCRs were subjected to around 20 PCR cycles of amplification. TCRdb called the reads again in MiXCR, with one record for every CDR3 protein. Of roughly 18,000 distinct CDR3 sequences in the sample, roughly 70% were seen once.

This clonotype was obtained from a human donor with advanced metastatic prostate, ovarian, gallbladder or colorectal cancer (not recorded which). This table probably holds off-target reads from a library built for another chain. The genes are TRBV19 and TRBJ1-5, with 7 nucleotides matching TRBD1. As DNA, the CDR3 is TGTGCCAGTAGTGTCCCGACCCGACAGGGTTCCCCCCCCCAGCATTTT. Translated, it gives CASSVPTRQGSPPQHF.